Listed here are 30 T cell receptor beta chains from one sample, sequenced in a study of T cells in Graves' hyperthyroidism and ophthalmopathy. RNA transcripts provided the source from which TCR beta CDR3 regions were amplified. Using the HTBI primer set, a first-round RT-PCR was run on the TCR CDR3. In TCRdb, the multiplex PCR reads were re-called with MiXCR into one record per CDR3 protein. The sample carries roughly 300,000 distinct CDR3 sequences, under 25% recorded once. The specimen sequenced was blood. The receptors here all came from a woman between 45 and 65 years old with Graves' hyperthyroidism.

The table lists this clonotype with a few counts. The rearrangement joins TRBV29-1 to TRBJ2-2; TRBD1 might be the D (5 bases). CDR1 SQVTM and CDR2 ANQGSEA come from the germline V gene. V gave up 6 bases and J gave up 4 bases, with 15 bases separating them. The CDR3 length is 14 residues. The CDR3 bases are TGCAGCGTAGCCTTAGGTGGGGCCACCGGGGAGCTGTTTTTT. Protein: CSVALGGATGELFF.

This clonotype has at least ten counts. The V call is TRBV5-1, the J call TRBJ2-1; D might be TRBD2 (6 bases). CDR1 and CDR2 (germline): SGHRS, YFSETQ. The CDR3 has 15 amino acids. V lost 0 bases to trimming and J lost 3 bases, with 10 bases between them. The CDR3 nucleotides are TGCGCCAGCAGCTTGGGACTAGAGGGCTACAATGAGCAGTTCTTC. Translating gives CASSLGLEGYNEQFF. Based on the CDR3 plus reference TRBV5-1 and TRBJ2-1, the full variable domain is KAGVTQTPRYLIKTRGQQVTLSCSPISGHRSVSWYQQTPGQGLQFLFEYFSETQRNKGNFPGRFSGRQFSNSRSEMNVSTLELGDSALYLCASSLGLEGYNEQFFGPGTRLTVL.

This clonotype was recorded once. The CDR3 nucleotides read TGTGCCTGGAGTGTGGCCAGGAACACTGAAGCTTTCTTT. Protein: CAWSVARNTEAFF. This sequence joins TRBV30 and TRBJ1-1; no definite D call. Germline assignment: CDR1 GTSNPN and CDR2 SVGIG (reference sequence). This CDR3 is built from 13 residues. Trimming removed 0 bases from V and 1 base from J, with 6 bases in between.

Turning to this clonotype: This may be a read error: a much more frequent sequence differs by one nucleotide. The CDR3 does not close with the conserved phenylalanine or tryptophan, likely indicating a read error. The chain couples TRBV28 to TRBJ2-4; D perhaps matches TRBD1 (5 bases). Germline V gives CDR1 MDHEN, CDR2 SYDVKM. Trimming removed 0 bases from V and 4 bases from J, with 10 bases in between. This CDR3 comprises 15 residues. CDR3 coding DNA: TGTGCCAGCAGTTTATGGGCAGGGTCTAAAAACATTCAGTACCTC. Residues: CASSLWAGSKNIQYL.

This clonotype was seen once. This chain joins TRBV20-1 and TRBJ2-5; TRBD2 matches at 10 bases. The germline V gene has CDR1 DFQATT and CDR2 SNEGSKA (reference sequence). CDR3 size: 17 residues. The V gene end was trimmed by 3 bases and the J gene end by 0 bases; junction bases not matched to a gene: 10. CDR3 residues: CSASTSGTVVYQETQYF. As DNA, the CDR3 is TGCAGTGCTAGTACTAGCGGGACGGTTGTTTACCAAGAGACCCAGTACTTC.

Turning to this clonotype: This sequence may be a read error, since a much larger clone differs from it by one base. The gene calls are TRBV30 and TRBJ1-1; D not resolved. The V and J ends lost 5 bases and 5 bases respectively, with 9 bases between them. The germline V gene has CDR1 GTSNPN and CDR2 SVGIG (reference sequence). This CDR3 spans 11 amino acids. The CDR3 loop reads CAWGRGTEAFF. Here the CDR3 DNA reads TGTGCCTGGGGCCGAGGGACTGAAGCTTTCTTT.

The table lists this clonotype with a few counts. The genes are TRBV2 and TRBJ2-7; D unresolved. There are 12 residues in the CDR3. In germline, CDR1 is SNHLY, CDR2 FYNNEI. Trimming pared 3 bases from V and 2 bases from J, leaving 5 bases between. CDR3 residues: CASSENPYEQYF. The CDR3 DNA reads as TGTGCCAGCAGTGAGAATCCCTACGAGCAGTACTTC.

This clonotype came up a few times. This sequence joins TRBV10-3 and TRBJ2-2, with D hard to call. The V and J ends lost 2 bases and 3 bases respectively, with 4 bases between them. The CDR3 has 13 residues. Germline V lookup: CDR1 ENHRY, CDR2 SYGVKD. CDR3 nucleotides: TGTGCCATCAGTGAGCGGGACACCGGGGAGCTGTTTTTT. Translation gives CAISERDTGELFF.

In this sample, this clonotype turned up many times. This chain joins TRBV12-3 or TRBV12-4 and TRBJ2-7; possibly TRBD1 for D (5 bases). V gave up 5 bases and J gave up 2 bases, with 16 bases separating them. The length of the CDR3 is 15 residues. CDR3 bases: TGTGCCAGCAGTCTCCGACAGTTTAACACCTACGAGCAGTACTTC. Encoded protein: CASSLRQFNTYEQYF.

The rearrangement joins TRBV7-9 to TRBJ1-2; TRBD1 matches 8 bases. The CDR3 consists of 13 residues. After removal of 5 bases from V and 4 bases from J, the junction contained 3 bases not matched to a gene. Germline CDR1 reads SEHNR; CDR2 reads FQNEAQ (reference sequence). The CDR3 sequence: CASSADRVYGYTF. The CDR3 DNA reads TGTGCCAGCAGCGCGGACAGGGTCTATGGCTACACCTTC.

This sequence joins TRBV19 and TRBJ2-7; 15 nucleotides match TRBD2. Trimming cost V 4 bases and J 4 bases; bases outside gene matches: 11. This CDR3 comprises 18 residues. Germline V gives CDR1 LNHDA, CDR2 SQIVND (reference sequence). The CDR3 protein is CASSNTPGLAGGAYEQYF. The CDR3, as DNA: TGTGCCAGTAGTAATACCCCGGGACTAGCGGGAGGCGCATACGAGCAGTACTTC.

This clonotype has a single count. The V call is TRBV20-1, the J call TRBJ2-7, with D hard to call. V dropped 2 bases and J dropped 0 bases, with 11 bases sitting between them. The germline V gene encodes CDR1 DFQATT and CDR2 SNEGSKA (reference sequence). This CDR3 has 14 residues. CDR3 coding DNA: TGCAGTGCTAGATCCACAAGGAGCTCCTACGAGCAGTACTTC. This translates into CSARSTRSSYEQYF.

V is TRBV6-6 and J is TRBJ1-4, with D perhaps TRBD1 (5 bases). The V gene lost 2 bases and the J gene lost 8 bases, with 15 bases spanning the gap. Germline CDR1 is MNHNY and CDR2 is SVGAGI (reference sequence). The CDR3 runs 15 residues. CDR3 protein: CASSYDSAAGEKLFF. In DNA form, the CDR3 reads TGTGCCAGCAGTTACGACAGCGCGGCGGGGGAAAAACTGTTTTTT.

This clonotype occurred many times. The chain recombines TRBV2 with TRBJ2-5, with D maybe TRBD2 (5 bases). Germline loops: CDR1 SNHLY, CDR2 FYNNEI. The CDR3 consists of 13 residues. Trimming pared 7 bases from V and 3 bases from J, leaving 12 bases between. The CDR3 loop is CASMEAAEETQYF. As DNA, the CDR3 is TGTGCCAGCATGGAGGCAGCCGAAGAGACCCAGTACTTC.

This clonotype was seen at least ten times. The rearrangement joins TRBV6-1 to TRBJ2-2; D gene ambiguous. Germline loops: CDR1 MNHNS, CDR2 SASEGT. The CDR3 is 14 residues long. V dropped 3 bases and J dropped 1 base, with 6 bases sitting between them. DNA of the CDR3: TGTGCCAGCAGTGATCGGGTGAACACCGGGGAGCTGTTTTTT. It encodes CASSDRVNTGELFF.

This clonotype was seen a handful of times. The chain combines TRBV3-1 with TRBJ1-5; 7 nucleotides match TRBD1. V lost 1 base and J lost 5; bases outside the gene matches: 8. Germline loops: CDR1 LGHDT, CDR2 YNNKEL (reference sequence). CDR3 length: 16 amino acids. CDR3 coding DNA: TGTGCCAGCAGCCAAGCCCGAACAGGGGACGATCAGCCCCAGCATTTT. The encoded protein is CASSQARTGDDQPQHF.

This clonotype was observed at least ten times. The rearrangement links TRBV7-3 to TRBJ2-5; TRBD2 agrees at 7 bases. CDR1 SGHTA and CDR2 FQGTGA come from the germline V gene. This CDR3 contains 15 residues. J lost 1 base, V lost 5 bases, and 7 bases had no gene match. CDR3 DNA: TGTGCCAGCAGCCCCCTGGGGGGGATCCAAGAGACCCAGTACTTC. This encodes CASSPLGGIQETQYF.

Ten or more counts support this clonotype. The chain employs TRBV18 and TRBJ2-1; tentative D call: TRBD1 (6 bases). Germline V gene sequence: CDR1 KGHSH, CDR2 LQKENI. CDR3 length: 13 residues. Trimming removed 3 bases at V and 11 bases at J, with 14 bases between. CDR3 bases: TGTGCCAGCTCACCTAACCCAGGGGAGAAGCAGTTCTTC. It is translated as CASSPNPGEKQFF.

This clonotype was found a few times. One end of the junction varies from germline; a read error may be responsible. The chain links TRBV6-1 to TRBJ1-1; D unclear. The CDR3 totals 12 residues. Per germline, CDR1 MNHNS and CDR2 SASEGT. This chain's CDR3 is CASMGWNTEASF. For the CDR3, the DNA is TGTGCCAGCATGGGGTGGAACACTGAAGCTTCCTTT.

The CDR3 coding sequence is TGTGCCAGTAGTATTCCCGGGACAGGGGTAAATGAGCAGTTCTTC. The encoded protein is CASSIPGTGVNEQFF. This rearrangement joins TRBV19 to TRBJ2-1; 10 positions agree with TRBD1. This CDR3 is built from 15 residues. Trimming took 3 bases from V and 7 from J; bases not matched to a gene: 6. Per germline, CDR1 LNHDA and CDR2 SQIVND (reference sequence).

This clonotype was seen just once. The chain employs TRBV28 and TRBJ1-4; D gene ambiguous. Germline values: CDR1 MDHEN, CDR2 SYDVKM. The CDR3 is made up of 14 amino acids. V was pared by 8 bases and J by 4 bases, with 14 bases between. The CDR3 DNA follows: TGTGCCAGCTTCACAACTTTGGATAATGAAAAACTGTTTTTT. It codes for CASFTTLDNEKLFF. The variable domain in full, with the rest retrieved from reference TRBV28 and TRBJ1-4, is DVKVTQSSRYLVKRTGEKVFLECVQDMDHENMFWYRQDPGLGLRLIYFSYDVKMKEKGDIPEGYSVSREKKERFSLILESASTNQTSMYLCASFTTLDNEKLFFGSGTQLSVL.

This chain connects TRBV12-3 or TRBV12-4 to TRBJ1-4, with 9 bases identical to TRBD1. J was trimmed by 7 bases and V by 6 bases; bases with no gene match: 9. The CDR3 has 15 residues. CDR3 sequence: CASRTSGTGFEKLFF. DNA of the CDR3: TGTGCCAGCAGGACATCCGGGACAGGGTTTGAAAAACTGTTTTTT.

In this sample, this clonotype turned up a few times. The chain combines TRBV15 with TRBJ2-1, with D possibly TRBD2 on 5 matching bases. Trimming removed 4 bases from V and 9 bases from J, with 10 bases in between. From germline, CDR1 is LNHNV and CDR2 YYDKDF (reference sequence). The CDR3 is made up of 12 amino acids. CDR3 loop: CATSTTSSEQFF. CDR3 DNA sequence: TGTGCCACCAGCACCACTAGTTCTGAGCAGTTCTTC.

This clonotype was seen at least ten times. The rearrangement joins TRBV11-3 to TRBJ1-2, with D possibly TRBD1 on 5 matching bases. Deletions cut 5 bases from V and 6 bases from J, with 16 bases between. This CDR3 region has 14 residues. Germline V gene data show CDR1 as SGHNT and CDR2 as YENEEA. CDR3 nucleotides: TGTGCCAGCAGCCCGGCCGCAGGGCAGGATGGCTACACCTTC. Its protein is CASSPAAGQDGYTF. Together with reference TRBV11-3 and TRBJ1-2, the CDR3 gives the full variable domain: EAGVVQSPRYKIIEKKQPVAFWCNPISGHNTLYWYLQNLGQGPELLIRYENEEAVDDSQLPKDRFSAERLKGVDSTLKIQPAELGDSAVYLCASSPAAGQDGYTFGSGTRLTVV.

This clonotype occurred many times. The DNA of the CDR3 is TGTGCCAGCAGCTTGAGGGCTTCCTACAATGAGCAGTTCTTC. Translation: CASSLRASYNEQFF. The V call is TRBV9, the J call TRBJ2-1, with D perhaps TRBD2 (5 bases). V lost 4 bases, J lost 1 base, and 9 bases lay in between. Germline CDR1 SGDLS, CDR2 YYNGEE. The CDR3 length is 14 residues.

The J gene is TRBJ2-7, the V gene TRBV20-1, with 8 bases that match TRBD1. There are 17 residues in the CDR3. CDR1 is DFQATT, CDR2 SNEGSKA, per germline (reference sequence). Unmatched junction bases numbered 14, after V lost 2 bases and J lost 2 bases. The CDR3 region is CSARLAGGLNFAYEQYF. In nucleotides, the CDR3 is TGCAGTGCTAGATTGGCAGGGGGCTTAAATTTTGCCTACGAGCAGTACTTC.

This chain connects TRBV12-3 or TRBV12-4 to TRBJ2-3, with 13 positions matching TRBD2. The CDR3 is 17 amino acids. V trimming: 8 bases; J trimming: 1 base; junction bases outside the gene matches: 9. The CDR3 sequence is CASSGLAGLAGTDTQYF. The CDR3 bases are TGTGCCAGCTCGGGACTAGCGGGACTAGCGGGCACAGATACGCAGTATTTT.

The V and J genes are TRBV19 and TRBJ2-2; unclear D gene. This CDR3 has 14 residues. The V and J ends lost 6 bases and 3 bases respectively, with 11 bases between them. Germline V gene sequence: CDR1 LNHDA, CDR2 SQIVND (reference sequence). The CDR3 bases are TGTGCCAGTAGAGACACAGCTTACACCGGGGAGCTGTTTTTT. Protein sequence: CASRDTAYTGELFF.

Comment on this clonotype: Possible read error: a much larger clone is one base away. V and J are TRBV7-8 and TRBJ2-5; 10 bases agree with TRBD2. This CDR3 comprises 19 residues. V shed 2 bases and J 4 bases; nucleotides not matched to a gene: 16. CDR1 and CDR2 (germline): SGHVS, FQNEAQ. CDR3 sequence: CASSLSKASGSLLRETQYF. As DNA, the CDR3 is TGTGCCAGCAGCTTAAGTAAGGCTAGCGGGAGTCTGCTGCGAGAGACCCAGTACTTC.

The chain carries TRBV5-8 and TRBJ2-7; 13 bases align to TRBD2. Per germline, CDR1 SGHTS and CDR2 YDEGEE. The V and J ends lost 5 bases and 5 bases, in that order; junction bases with no gene match: 7. There are 15 residues in the CDR3. CDR3: CASSRPGLAGNEQYF. The CDR3, as DNA: TGTGCCAGCAGTCGTCCGGGACTAGCGGGAAACGAGCAGTACTTC. The full variable domain, with the rest looked up from reference TRBV5-8 and TRBJ2-7, is EAGVTQSPTHLIKTRGQQATLRCSPISGHTSVYWYQQALGLGLQFLLWYDEGEERNRGNFPPRFSGRQFPNYSSELNVNALELEDSALYLCASSRPGLAGNEQYFGPGTRLTVT.